These 2 T cell receptor beta chains originate from one sample sequenced in a study of T cell clonality in common variable immunodeficiency. Repertoires were generated with immunoSEQ multiplex PCR, while TCRdb's copy carries only in-frame clones and drops some. The repertoire shows approximately 64,000 clones, none seen only once; the top ten take 1.7%. The sample taken for sequencing was peripheral blood mononuclear cells. These receptors came from a person aged 18-70 years in good health.

This clone was seen ten or more times. Read data end 3 residues before the CDR3 end; the end is taken from the germline J gene. The chain couples TRBV19 to TRBJ2-7; either TRBD1 or TRBD2 may fit D (5 bases each). Germline V gene lookup returns CDR1 LNHDA and CDR2 SQIVND (reference sequence). The CDR3 length is 14 residues. Trimming cost V 1 base and J 2 bases, with 9 bases left between them. Partial CDR3 DNA: TGTGCCAGTAGTATAGGGCAGGGAGCCTACGAG. Protein product: CASSIGQGAYE. The whole CDR3 protein reads CASSIGQGAYEQYF.

This clone was recorded at least ten times. Coverage ceases 3 residues before the CDR3 finishes, and the germline J gene fills in the end. The chain employs TRBV5-1 and TRBJ2-3; maybe TRBD2 (6 bases). This CDR3 is 15 amino acids long. Trimming stripped 4 bases from V and 0 bases from J, with 12 bases between. Looked up from germline, CDR1 is SGHRS and CDR2 is YFSETQ. Incomplete CDR3 DNA: TGCGCCAGCAGCATCCCCGGGGGAAGCACAGATACG. It codes for CASSIPGGSTDT. The CDR3 reads in full as CASSIPGGSTDTQYF. Full variable domain (remainder filled in from reference TRBV5-1 and TRBJ2-3): KAGVTQTPRYLIKTRGQQVTLSCSPISGHRSVSWYQQTPGQGLQFLFEYFSETQRNKGNFPGRFSGRQFSNSRSEMNVSTLELGDSALYLCASSIPGGSTDTQYFGPGTRLTVL.